The 25 T cell receptor beta chains below all came from one sample that was sequenced in a study of blood T cell repertoires in COVID-19. Only in-frame clones appear in the TCRdb table, and some are missing; sequencing was by immunoSEQ multiplex PCR. Of roughly 250,000 clones listed, roughly 82% are singletons. Sequencing was performed on peripheral blood. The receptors shown here come from an elderly woman with active or convalescent COVID-19.

This clone has just one count. The chain joins TRBV3-1 (or the pseudogene TRBV3-2) to TRBJ2-3; D is perhaps TRBD2 (5 bases). Germline assignment: CDR1 LGHDT and CDR2 YNNKEL (reference sequence). There are 15 residues in the CDR3. The ends were cut back, 3 bases at V and 1 base at J, with 11 bases in the middle. CDR3 sequence reads: CASSQPTRGTDTQYF. CDR3 in DNA: TGTGCCAGCAGCCAGCCAACTAGAGGCACAGATACGCAGTATTTT.

The table lists this clone with a count of one. The chain recombines TRBV7-2 with TRBJ1-2, with TRBD1 identical over 7 bases. The J segment lost 2 bases and the V segment lost 5 bases, leaving 5 bases of the junction unmatched. The CDR3 length is 14 residues. CDR1 and CDR2 (germline): SGHTA, FQGNSA. CDR3 in DNA: TGTGCCAGCAGCCCGGGGACAGTAAACTATGGCTACACCTTC. The encoded protein is CASSPGTVNYGYTF.

The CDR3 DNA reads as TGTGCCAGTAGTCCCCGTGGGTCAGGGTACCAAGAGACCCAGTACTTC. It codes for CASSPRGSGYQETQYF. The V gene is TRBV19, the J gene TRBJ2-5, with D possibly being TRBD1 (5 bases). Trimming removed 5 bases at V and 0 bases at J, with 16 bases between. The CDR3 is 16 residues long. CDR1 and CDR2 (germline): LNHDA, SQIVND (reference sequence).

V is TRBV18 and J is TRBJ1-2, with TRBD1 matching 8 bases. Germline-derived CDR1 and CDR2 are KGHSH and LQKENI. Losses at the gene ends were 3 bases for V and 8 bases for J; bases not matched to a gene: 5. This CDR3 has 13 residues. The CDR3 DNA reads as TGTGCCAGCTCACCTCAGGGGGCTGGAGGCTACACCTTC. This gives the protein CASSPQGAGGYTF.

The chain recombines TRBV6-1 with TRBJ2-7, with D possibly matching TRBD1 (5 bases). This CDR3 is 16 amino acids long. The V end was cut by 1 base, the J end by 0 bases, with 13 bases between. Germline values: CDR1 MNHNS, CDR2 SASEGT. For the CDR3, the DNA is TGTGCCAGCAGTGAAGGGAGCTGGGGCGCCTCCTACGAGCAGTACTTC. Translation: CASSEGSWGASYEQYF.

This clone was recorded a few times. The V and J genes are TRBV5-4 and TRBJ1-3; 7 nucleotides match TRBD1. Germline V gene sequence: CDR1 SGHNT, CDR2 YYREEE (reference sequence). V lost 0 bases, J lost 2 bases, and 11 bases stayed unmatched. This CDR3 comprises 18 residues. In DNA form, the CDR3 reads TGTGCCAGCAGCTTGGCTTCGGCAGGGGGTCGTACTGGAAACACCATATATTTT. Its translation: CASSLASAGGRTGNTIYF.

V is TRBV24-1 and J is TRBJ2-1, with a possible D match to TRBD1 (6 bases). V shed 3 bases and J shed 0 bases, with 8 bases lying between them. This CDR3 has 15 amino acids. Germline CDR1 is KGHDR and CDR2 is SFDVKD. CDR3 residues: CATSDQGSSYNEQFF. In nucleotides, the CDR3 is TGTGCCACCAGTGATCAGGGGAGCTCCTACAATGAGCAGTTCTTC.

The J gene is TRBJ2-1, the V gene TRBV5-1; no firm D call. The CDR3 runs 16 residues. The V gene lost 4 bases and the J gene lost 0 bases, with 14 bases spanning the gap. Germline values: CDR1 SGHRS, CDR2 YFSETQ. The CDR3 region has the DNA TGCGCCAGCAGCCCACTCCAAGGCGGCTCCTACAATGAGCAGTTCTTC. It is translated as CASSPLQGGSYNEQFF.

The chain combines TRBV5-1 with TRBJ2-5; D uncertain. The CDR3 runs to 13 residues. In germline, CDR1 is SGHRS, CDR2 YFSETQ. V was shortened by 1 base and J by 2 bases, with 6 bases between the two germline ends. CDR3 region: CASSLTPQETQYF. The CDR3 region has the DNA TGCGCCAGCAGCTTGACACCTCAAGAGACCCAGTACTTC.

The chain recombines TRBV7-2 with TRBJ2-7; 12 nucleotides line up with TRBD1. Germline V gives CDR1 SGHTA, CDR2 FQGNSA. This CDR3 contains 15 residues. J was trimmed by 4 bases and V by 3 bases; bases with no gene match: 4. The CDR3 bases are TGTGCCAGCAGCTTGGGACAGGGGGCCCTATACGAGCAGTACTTC. Translation: CASSLGQGALYEQYF.

The sample holds a few counts of this clone. The chain uses TRBV5-1 and TRBJ2-7; 10 positions agree with TRBD2. The CDR3 sequence is 14 residues long. Germline V gene lookup returns CDR1 SGHRS and CDR2 YFSETQ. V dropped 1 base and J dropped 3; count of bases not matched to a gene: 1. The CDR3 spells CASSLPSGSYEQYF. As DNA, the CDR3 is TGCGCCAGCAGCTTGCCTAGCGGGAGCTACGAGCAGTACTTC.

This clone was detected once. This chain joins TRBV6-5 and TRBJ1-1; a possible D gene is TRBD1 (5 bases). The CDR3 has 11 amino acids. V was pared by 6 bases and J by 7 bases, with 9 bases between. The germline CDR1 and CDR2 sequences are MNHEY and SVGAGI. CDR3 sequence: CASRQGIEAFF. CDR3 DNA: TGTGCCAGCAGGCAGGGAATTGAAGCTTTCTTT.

The chain joins TRBV3-1 (or the pseudogene TRBV3-2) to TRBJ1-6, with 9 bases matching TRBD1. The germline CDR1 and CDR2 sequences are LGHDT and YNNKEL (reference sequence). Trimming at V came to 6 bases and at J to 7 bases, leaving 4 bases not matched to a gene. This CDR3 is built from 14 residues. CDR3 amino acids: CASRGQGLNSPLHF. CDR3 nucleotide sequence: TGTGCCAGCAGGGGACAGGGTTTGAATTCACCCCTCCACTTT.

The chain combines TRBV3-1 (or the pseudogene TRBV3-2) with TRBJ1-6, with a weak D call TRBD1 (5 bases). This CDR3 has 15 residues. The germline V and J ends were trimmed by 3 bases and 6 bases, with 12 bases remaining between them. Germline V gives CDR1 LGHDT, CDR2 YNNKEL (reference sequence). The CDR3 DNA reads TGTGCCAGCAGCCATTGGCAGGACATTAATTCACCCCTCCACTTT. Translated, it gives CASSHWQDINSPLHF.

V gene TRBV18 combines with J gene TRBJ2-3; D is uncertain. From germline, CDR1 is KGHSH and CDR2 LQKENI. This CDR3 contains 15 residues. V was cut by 2 bases and J by 2 bases, with 11 bases left in between. CDR3 region: CASSPRTATTDTQYF. CDR3 DNA sequence: TGTGCCAGCTCACCAAGAACTGCTACCACAGATACGCAGTATTTT.

The J gene is TRBJ1-3, the V gene TRBV5-6, with 9 bases fitting TRBD1. V dropped 4 bases and J dropped 0; count of bases not matched to a gene: 2. The germline V gene has CDR1 SGHDT and CDR2 YYEEEE. The CDR3 spans 15 residues. CDR3 DNA: TGTGCCAGCAGCGCGACAGGGGGCTCTGGAAACACCATATATTTT. Translating gives CASSATGGSGNTIYF. The variable domain in full, with the rest retrieved from reference TRBV5-6 and TRBJ1-3, is DAGVTQSPTHLIKTRGQQVTLRCSPKSGHDTVSWYQQALGQGPQFIFQYYEEEERQRGNFPDRFSGHQFPNYSSELNVNALLLGDSALYLCASSATGGSGNTIYFGEGSWLTVV.

This clone was picked up a small number of times. The chain couples TRBV18 to TRBJ2-7; tentative D call: TRBD1 (6 bases). The length of the CDR3 is 14 residues. V shed 4 bases and J shed 2 bases, with 12 bases lying between them. Germline lookup yields CDR1 KGHSH and CDR2 LQKENI. For the CDR3, the DNA is TGTGCCAGCTCACGGGGGCCAATAACCTACGAGCAGTACTTC. It is translated as CASSRGPITYEQYF.

J is TRBJ2-7 and V is TRBV4-1; 9 bases align to TRBD2. CDR3 length: 17 amino acids. Germline V gene data show CDR1 as MGHRA and CDR2 as YSYEKL. V trimming: 0 bases; J trimming: 3 bases; junction bases outside the gene matches: 9. This CDR3 reads CASSQEETAGGFYEQYF. As DNA, the CDR3 is TGCGCCAGCAGCCAAGAAGAAACAGCGGGGGGTTTCTACGAGCAGTACTTC.

This clone was seen only a few times. V gene TRBV30 combines with J gene TRBJ2-2, with D uncertain. Germline V gives CDR1 GTSNPN, CDR2 SVGIG (reference sequence). This CDR3 is 14 amino acids long. V lost 2 bases and J lost 3, with 10 bases in between. The CDR3 here is CAWSLGSYTGELFF. The DNA of the CDR3 is TGTGCCTGGAGTCTGGGCTCTTACACCGGGGAGCTGTTTTTT.

The J gene is TRBJ2-5, the V gene TRBV29-1; possibly TRBD1 for D (6 bases). This CDR3 has 12 amino acids. Trimming removed 5 bases at V and 5 bases at J, with 12 bases between. Germline V gene data show CDR1 as SQVTM and CDR2 as ANQGSEA. For the CDR3, the DNA is TGCAGCGTTTCTCAGGGGCGGGAGACCCAGTACTTC. It translates to CSVSQGRETQYF.

The rearrangement uses TRBV4-2 and TRBJ2-1, with D tentatively TRBD2 (5 bases). Germline V gene lookup returns CDR1 LGHNA and CDR2 YNFKEQ. The V end lost 2 bases, the J end lost 1 base, and 9 bases lay between the germline ends. The CDR3 totals 15 residues. The CDR3 spells CASSQTGVSYNEQFF. The CDR3, as DNA: TGTGCCAGCAGCCAAACCGGGGTTTCCTACAATGAGCAGTTCTTC.

V and J are TRBV27 and TRBJ1-6; TRBD1 is a possible D gene (6 bases). Trimming left V 5 bases short and J 0 bases short, with 17 bases between. This CDR3 comprises 18 residues. Germline values: CDR1 MNHEY, CDR2 SMNVEV (reference sequence). CDR3 in amino acids: CASSRRRQDSSYNSPLHF. The CDR3 nucleotides are TGTGCCAGCAGTCGCCGGCGACAGGACAGCTCCTATAATTCACCCCTCCACTTT.

This clone has just a few counts. The rearrangement joins TRBV25-1 to TRBJ1-1; 8 bases line up with TRBD1. The length of the CDR3 is 14 residues. V shed 2 bases, J shed 9 bases, and the junction held 8 bases outside the gene matches. Germline V gives CDR1 MGHDK, CDR2 SYGVNS. The CDR3 is CASSEEGTGSQAFF. CDR3 nucleotides: TGTGCCAGCAGTGAAGAGGGGACAGGCTCTCAAGCTTTCTTT. The whole variable domain, remainder taken from reference TRBV25-1 and TRBJ1-1, is EADIYQTPRYLVIGTGKKITLECSQTMGHDKMYWYQQDPGMELHLIHYSYGVNSTEKGDLSSESTVSRIRTEHFPLTLESARPSHTSQYLCASSEEGTGSQAFFGQGTRLTVV.

V gene TRBV18 combines with J gene TRBJ1-2; TRBD1 might be the D (5 bases). V shed 0 bases and J shed 4 bases, with 12 bases lying between them. The CDR3 spans 15 residues. The germline V gene encodes CDR1 KGHSH and CDR2 LQKENI. CDR3 amino acids: CASSPPLGVGYGYTF. In DNA, the CDR3 is TGTGCCAGCTCACCACCCTTAGGGGTGGGCTATGGCTACACCTTC.

The chain recombines TRBV19 with TRBJ2-2; tentatively, D is TRBD2 (5 bases). Trimming stripped 7 bases from V and 1 base from J, with 10 bases between. There are 14 residues in the CDR3. CDR1 and CDR2 (germline): LNHDA, SQIVND (reference sequence). The DNA for the CDR3 is TGTGCCAGTAACGCCGGAGGGAACACCGGGGAGCTGTTTTTT. Protein product: CASNAGGNTGELFF.